The present T cell receptor beta chain was sequenced within a study of cytomegalovirus exposure and HLA in healthy donors. Study results and caveats: Using the classifier, cytomegalovirus status was reportedly diagnosed with high specificity and sensitivity.

A multiplex PCR was run with 60 Vbeta primers and 13 Jbeta primers. The table came from immunoSEQ multiplex PCR; TCRdb's copy has only in-frame clones and leaves some out. Among approximately 280,000 clones listed, about nine tenths were seen once. As for this clone: What it binds is not known.

This CDR3 spans 10 amino acids. Germline CDR1 is DFQATT and CDR2 is SNEGSKA (reference sequence). Trimming left V 1 base short and J 11 bases short, with 3 bases between. This TCR was sampled from a man in his forties in good health and CMV-seropositive. The chain couples TRBV20-1 to TRBJ1-6; D is unresolved. Material: PBMCs. CDR3 in amino acids: CSARGPPLHF. CDR3 nucleotide sequence: TGCAGTGCTAGAGGGCCACCCCTCCACTTT.